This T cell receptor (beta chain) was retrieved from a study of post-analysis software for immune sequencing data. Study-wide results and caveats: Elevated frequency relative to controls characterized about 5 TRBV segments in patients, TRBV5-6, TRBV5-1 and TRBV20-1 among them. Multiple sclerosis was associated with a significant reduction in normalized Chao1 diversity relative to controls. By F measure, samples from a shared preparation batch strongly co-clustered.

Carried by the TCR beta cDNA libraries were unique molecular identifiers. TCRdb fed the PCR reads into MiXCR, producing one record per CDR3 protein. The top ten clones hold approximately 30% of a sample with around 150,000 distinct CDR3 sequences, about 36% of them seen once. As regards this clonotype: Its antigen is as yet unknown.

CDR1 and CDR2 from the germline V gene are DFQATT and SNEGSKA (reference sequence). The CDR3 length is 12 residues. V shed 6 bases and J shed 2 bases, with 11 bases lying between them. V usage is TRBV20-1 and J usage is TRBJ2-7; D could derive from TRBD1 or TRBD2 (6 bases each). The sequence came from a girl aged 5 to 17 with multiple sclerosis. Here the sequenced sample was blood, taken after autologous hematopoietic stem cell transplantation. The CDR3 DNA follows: TGCAGTGCCAGTAGGGGGGCCTACGAGCAGTACTTC. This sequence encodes CSASRGAYEQYF.